This entry describes one TCR beta chain. Sequenced by immunoSEQ multiplex PCR; TCRdb stores in-frame clones only, minus some. The data hold several thousand clones, with roughly 92% observed a single time. Cord blood came from elective full-term cesareans at roughly 35-43 weeks without labor or membrane rupture. CDR3 length: 16 residues. Unmatched junction bases numbered 5, after V lost 3 bases and J lost 3 bases. Germline V gene lookup returns CDR1 SGHVS and CDR2 FNYEAQ. The record originates from a study of naive CD8 T cells in extremely preterm neonates. The material sequenced was naive CD8+ T cells from cord blood. J is TRBJ2-1 and V is TRBV7-6, with TRBD2 identical over 10 bases. The clonotype comes from a newborn in good health. CDR3 DNA sequence: TGTGCCAGCAGCTTCTCTAGCGGGGGAGGCTACAATGAGCAGTTCTTC. Translated, it gives CASSFSSGGGYNEQFF.